This T cell receptor beta chain comes out of a study of blood T cells in healthy people across ages. With regard to this clonotype: Its antigen remains unknown.

The study recruited healthy Caucasian donors from Russia who were aged about 6 to 90. Primed by a sample-barcoded 5' primer and a J-beta primer mix, a second PCR proceeded for 7 to 11 cycles. Unique molecular identifiers of 12 random nucleotides labeled each cDNA. TCRdb re-derived calls from the 5' RACE reads in MiXCR, one entry per CDR3 protein. Of 700,000 to 850,000 distinct CDR3 sequences in the sample, approximately 35% were seen once. General observations from the study: Roughly linear age-related decline in beta diversity appeared, significant by age about 37.

The clonotype was recovered from a man younger than 30 in good health. Sequencing used blood.

The CDR3 protein is CASSLLGQGAWEKLFF. CDR3 bases: TGTGCCAGCAGCTTACTGGGCCAGGGGGCTTGGGAAAAACTGTTTTTT. V usage is TRBV7-9 and J usage is TRBJ1-4, with 8 nucleotides matching TRBD1. From germline, CDR1 is SEHNR and CDR2 FQNEAQ (reference sequence). J was trimmed by 8 bases and V by 2 bases; bases with no gene match: 10. CDR3 size: 16 residues.